What follows are 11 T cell receptor beta chains derived from one specimen sequenced in a study of shared clonotypes between healthy human individuals. Method: immunoSEQ multiplex PCR; TCRdb's copy keeps in-frame clones and lacks some. Here the sample spans about 2.1 million clones, 90% to 95% being singletons. Naive CD8 cells, CD45RO-negative and positively selected for CCR7, excluded terminally differentiated effector memory CD45RA+ cells. Sequenced sample: naive CD8+ T cells from PBMCs. The receptors stem from a man aged 18 to 30 in good health. Some clones in this sample may be carry-over from other donors' samples.

The V and J genes are TRBV6-5 and TRBJ2-1; no definite D call. Germline V gene lookup returns CDR1 MNHEY and CDR2 SVGAGI. V shed 8 bases and J shed 7 bases, with 12 bases lying between them. The CDR3 contains 12 residues. The CDR3 reads CASAVVGNEQFF. CDR3 DNA: TGTGCCAGCGCTGTTGTGGGGAATGAGCAGTTCTTC.

This chain uses TRBV7-6 with TRBJ2-7; D gene unclear. Trimming took off 2 bases at V and 0 bases at J, with 11 bases between the two ends. The CDR3 loop spans 15 amino acids. Germline V gene lookup returns CDR1 SGHVS and CDR2 FNYEAQ. The DNA of the CDR3 is TGTGCCAGCAGCTTAATGGGCGCGAGCTCCTACGAGCAGTACTTC. Its protein product is CASSLMGASSYEQYF.

The genes are TRBV6-5 and TRBJ1-1, with 7 positions matching TRBD1. The CDR3 is 14 residues long. The germline V gene encodes CDR1 MNHEY and CDR2 SVGAGI. The trim removed 7 bases at V and 4 bases at J, leaving 9 bases unmatched. CDR3 sequence reads: CASNFRTGGTEAFF. DNA of the CDR3: TGTGCCAGCAACTTCCGGACAGGAGGCACTGAAGCTTTCTTT.

CDR3 region: CASSLAWGNREETQYF. CDR3 coding DNA: TGTGCCAGCAGCTTGGCCTGGGGAAATCGGGAAGAGACCCAGTACTTC. This chain links TRBV5-5 with TRBJ2-5, with D uncertain. The CDR3 is made up of 16 amino acids. V was cut by 0 bases and J by 3 bases, with 15 bases left in between. Germline CDR1 and CDR2: SGHKS and YYEKEE (reference sequence). Supplemented by reference TRBV5-5 and TRBJ2-5, the full variable domain reads DAGVTQSPTHLIKTRGQQVTLRCSPISGHKSVSWYQQVLGQGPQFIFQYYEKEERGRGNFPDRFSARQFPNYSSELNVNALLLGDSALYLCASSLAWGNREETQYFGPGTRLLVL.

This chain links TRBV28 with TRBJ2-1, with D perhaps TRBD2 (6 bases). Trimming shortened V by 2 bases and J by 5 bases, and 13 bases separated the two germline ends. CDR1 is MDHEN and CDR2 is SYDVKM in the germline V gene. This CDR3 has 15 residues. In nucleotides, the CDR3 is TGTGCCAGCAGTTTAACGGCTAGCGCAAACAATGAGCAGTTCTTC. Protein sequence: CASSLTASANNEQFF.

This clone was found once. This chain joins TRBV7-6 and TRBJ2-1; the match to TRBD2 covers 8 bases. Trimming removed 1 base from V and 4 bases from J; junction bases left unmatched: 6. Germline V gene data show CDR1 as SGHVS and CDR2 as FNYEAQ. The CDR3 spans 16 residues. The CDR3 DNA sequence: TGTGCCAGCAGCTTAGAAGCGGGAGTTCGGTACAATGAGCAGTTCTTC. Protein: CASSLEAGVRYNEQFF.

V and J are TRBV5-1 and TRBJ2-7; possibly TRBD1 for D (5 bases). The CDR3 loop spans 12 amino acids. Trimming took 4 bases from V and 4 from J, leaving 9 bases between them. Germline CDR1 SGHRS, CDR2 YFSETQ. The CDR3 DNA sequence: TGCGCCAGCAGCGTCAAGGGGTACGAGCAGTACTTC. Its protein product is CASSVKGYEQYF.

This clone was counted only a few times. This rearrangement joins TRBV9 to TRBJ1-1; no definite D call. CDR1 SGDLS and CDR2 YYNGEE come from the germline V gene. CDR3 length equals 14 residues. Between the trimmed V and J ends, which lost 5 bases and 4 bases, there was a span of 15 bases. Here the CDR3 reads CASRVDPTATEAFF. In DNA, the CDR3 is TGTGCCAGCAGAGTGGACCCAACTGCCACTGAAGCTTTCTTT.

Turning to this clone: The same CDR3 is also encoded by other DNA sequences in this sample. The genes are TRBV28 and TRBJ2-3; 11 positions match TRBD1. Germline CDR1 reads MDHEN; CDR2 reads SYDVKM. Germline trimming cut 5 bases from V and 5 bases from J; bases unmatched to any gene: 3. CDR3 length: 14 residues. The CDR3 reads CASSLGQGGDTQYF. The CDR3 region has the DNA TGTGCCAGCAGTCTGGGACAGGGGGGAGATACGCAGTATTTT.

The rearrangement joins TRBV5-8 to TRBJ2-2; D is perhaps TRBD2 (5 bases). Germline V gene lookup returns CDR1 SGHTS and CDR2 YDEGEE. Trimming left V 4 bases short and J 4 bases short, with 11 bases between. CDR3 length: 14 residues. CDR3 nucleotides: TGTGCCAGCAGCCGTGGGGAGACCACCGGGGAGCTGTTTTTT. Translation gives CASSRGETTGELFF. Drawing the rest from reference TRBV5-8 and TRBJ2-2, the complete variable domain is EAGVTQSPTHLIKTRGQQATLRCSPISGHTSVYWYQQALGLGLQFLLWYDEGEERNRGNFPPRFSGRQFPNYSSELNVNALELEDSALYLCASSRGETTGELFFGEGSRLTVL.

The chain has TRBV11-2 and TRBJ2-1, with 8 bases fitting TRBD1. This CDR3 contains 16 residues. V shed 3 bases, J shed 8 bases, and the junction held 12 bases outside the gene matches. The germline V gene has CDR1 SGHAT and CDR2 FQNNGV. CDR3 sequence: CASSFQGAVSQYEQFF. The CDR3 region has the DNA TGTGCCAGCAGCTTCCAGGGGGCTGTGTCCCAATATGAGCAGTTCTTC.